This TCR beta chain is drawn from a study of T cells in Graves' hyperthyroidism and ophthalmopathy. Amplification of TCR beta CDR3 regions used RNA as the template. Primed by the HTBI set, a first-round RT-PCR was run on the TCR CDR3. TCRdb re-called the multiplex PCR reads through MiXCR, storing one row per CDR3 protein. The data hold a few hundred thousand distinct CDR3 sequences, with about 45% observed a single time. Patients were excluded because of uncontrolled infection, other autoimmune disease, pregnancy or lactation. CDR1 is DFQATT, CDR2 SNEGSKA, per germline (reference sequence). The CDR3 has 13 residues. The V and J ends lost 6 bases and 9 bases respectively, with 15 bases between them.

The source of this sequence is an adult woman with Graves' disease, either hyperthyroidism or ophthalmopathy (not recorded which). This sequence joins TRBV20-1 and TRBJ2-6; D perhaps matches TRBD2 (5 bases). Material: peripheral blood or thyroid tissue (not recorded which). The CDR3 coding sequence is TGCAGTGCCCGAGGGCCGGTGGGCAACGTCCTGACTTTC. It translates to CSARGPVGNVLTF.